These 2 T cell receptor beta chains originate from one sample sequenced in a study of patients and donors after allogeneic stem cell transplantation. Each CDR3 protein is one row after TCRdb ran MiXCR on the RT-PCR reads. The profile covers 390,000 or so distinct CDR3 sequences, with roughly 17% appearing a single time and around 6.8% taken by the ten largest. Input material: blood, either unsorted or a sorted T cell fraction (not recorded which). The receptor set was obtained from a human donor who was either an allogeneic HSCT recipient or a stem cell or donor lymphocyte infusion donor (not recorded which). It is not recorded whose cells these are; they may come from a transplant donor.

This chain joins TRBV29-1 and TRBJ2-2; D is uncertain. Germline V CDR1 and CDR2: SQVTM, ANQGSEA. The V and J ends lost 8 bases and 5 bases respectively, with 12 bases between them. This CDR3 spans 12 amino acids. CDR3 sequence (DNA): TGCAGCAGTAGGGTCGAGACCGGGGAGCTGTTTTTT. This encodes CSSRVETGELFF.

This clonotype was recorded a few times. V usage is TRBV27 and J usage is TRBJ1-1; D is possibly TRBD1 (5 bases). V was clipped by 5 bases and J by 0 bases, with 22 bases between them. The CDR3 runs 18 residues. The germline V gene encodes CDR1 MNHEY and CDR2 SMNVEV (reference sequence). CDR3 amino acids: CASSGTRRDTGMNTEAFF. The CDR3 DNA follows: TGTGCCAGCAGTGGGACCCGGAGAGACACGGGCATGAACACTGAAGCTTTCTTT.